The sequence of this TCR beta chain was determined in a study of T cell changes during pregnancy in multiple sclerosis. The repertoire was sequenced with immunoSEQ multiplex PCR; TCRdb's copy has only in-frame clones and lacks some. The repertoire holds under 65,000 clones, with about 90% as singletons. This CDR3 region has 14 residues. The germline CDR1 and CDR2 sequences are MRHNA and SNTAGT. V dropped 3 bases and J dropped 3 bases, with 11 bases sitting between them. The genes are TRBV6-4 and TRBJ1-2; TRBD1 is a possible D gene (6 bases). This clonotype was obtained from a female donor with multiple sclerosis, enrolled in a pregnancy study. Sequences were derived from CD4+ T cells from peripheral blood mononuclear cells, sampled after pregnancy. This CDR3 is CASSDPGAHYGYTF. CDR3 in DNA: TGTGCCAGCAGTGATCCAGGGGCACACTATGGCTACACCTTC.